The rows below give T cell receptor beta chains drawn from one sample of a study of cytomegalovirus exposure and HLA in healthy donors. Generated by immunoSEQ multiplex PCR, the TCRdb table keeps only in-frame clones and is missing some. There are more than 100,000 clones in the sample; 15% occur only once, and 1.5% to 2% lies in the top ten. The sample comprised PBMCs. The receptors stem from a woman between 18 and 29 years old in good health and CMV-seronegative. The CDR3 runs from the conserved cysteine through the conserved F or W. Fields, in order: CDR3 DNA, CDR3 protein, V gene, D gene, J gene, clone size. A D gene is named only where the DNA matches it firmly. Clone size is given for some rows only: seen once, a few or many times, or a class if the clone is expanded.

CDR3nt: TGCAGCGTCCTAGAAATCAGCTACGAGCAGTACTTC
CDR3aa: CSVLEISYEQYF
v_gene: TRBV29-1
d_gene: -
j_gene: TRBJ2-7
abundance: few

CDR3nt: TGCGCCAGCAGCCCCAACCCCCAGGGGGTCGTCTATGGCTACACCTTC
CDR3aa: CASSPNPQGVVYGYTF
v_gene: TRBV5-1
d_gene: TRBD1
j_gene: TRBJ1-2
abundance: few

CDR3nt: TGCGCCAGCAGCCCCGAGTCGGGAATCCCCACAGATACGCAGTATTTT
CDR3aa: CASSPESGIPTDTQYF
v_gene: TRBV5-1
d_gene: -
j_gene: TRBJ2-3
abundance: few

CDR3nt: TGTGCCAGCAGCTTACAGGACAGGGCCTACGAGCAGTACTTC
CDR3aa: CASSLQDRAYEQYF
v_gene: TRBV7-9
d_gene: TRBD1
j_gene: TRBJ2-7
abundance: few

CDR3nt: TGCGCCAGCAGCCGGGAAGGGGGCGCCGAGCAGTACTTC
CDR3aa: CASSREGGAEQYF
v_gene: TRBV5-1
d_gene: TRBD1
j_gene: TRBJ2-7
abundance: -

CDR3nt: TGTGCCAGCAGTGCACAGGGGCTCGGCAATCAGCCCCAGCATTTT
CDR3aa: CASSAQGLGNQPQHF
v_gene: TRBV6-5
d_gene: TRBD1
j_gene: TRBJ1-5
abundance: -

CDR3nt: TGTGCCAGCAGCTTATCTGAGGGAGGAGGGCAAGAGACCCAGTACTTC
CDR3aa: CASSLSEGGGQETQYF
v_gene: TRBV13
d_gene: -
j_gene: TRBJ2-5
abundance: -

CDR3nt: TGTGCCAGCAGCGGGGCGGGATGGGAGCAGTACTTC
CDR3aa: CASSGAGWEQYF
v_gene: TRBV7-2
d_gene: -
j_gene: TRBJ2-7
abundance: -

CDR3nt: TGTGCCAGCAGACGGACAGAGCAAAGCTCCTACGAGCAGTACTTC
CDR3aa: CASRRTEQSSYEQYF
v_gene: TRBV6-1
d_gene: -
j_gene: TRBJ2-7
abundance: few

CDR3nt: TGTGCCTGGGGCCTCGGTCTTAGCGGGGATCCCTACGAGCAGTACTTC
CDR3aa: CAWGLGLSGDPYEQYF
v_gene: TRBV30
d_gene: TRBD2
j_gene: TRBJ2-7
abundance: few

CDR3nt: TGCGCCAGCAGCCCCGAGCCGGGGGGCGGTGAGCAGTTCTTC
CDR3aa: CASSPEPGGGEQFF
v_gene: TRBV5-1
d_gene: -
j_gene: TRBJ2-1
abundance: -

CDR3nt: TGCGCCAGCAGCCAAGAACCGACAGGCTCTAGGGAAGCTTTCTTT
CDR3aa: CASSQEPTGSREAFF
v_gene: TRBV4-3
d_gene: -
j_gene: TRBJ1-1
abundance: -

CDR3nt: TGTGCCAGCAGTTACGGAGGGGCTACTGAAGCTTTCTTT
CDR3aa: CASSYGGATEAFF
v_gene: TRBV6-6
d_gene: -
j_gene: TRBJ1-1
abundance: -

CDR3nt: TGTGCCAGCAGTGAACGGTATTCACCCCTCCACTTT
CDR3aa: CASSERYSPLHF
v_gene: TRBV25-1
d_gene: -
j_gene: TRBJ1-6
abundance: few

CDR3nt: TGTGCCAGCAGTTCGATACAGGGTATCGTTAGGGACGAGCAGTACTTC
CDR3aa: CASSSIQGIVRDEQYF
v_gene: TRBV6-5
d_gene: -
j_gene: TRBJ2-7
abundance: few

CDR3nt: TGTGCCAGCAGCCAAGAGTCTGGTTGGGGAGGAACAGATACGCAGTATTTT
CDR3aa: CASSQESGWGGTDTQYF
v_gene: TRBV4-2
d_gene: -
j_gene: TRBJ2-3
abundance: -

CDR3nt: TGCGCCAGCAGCCCCGGACAGCTCCAGAATGAAAAACTGTTTTTT
CDR3aa: CASSPGQLQNEKLFF
v_gene: TRBV5-1
d_gene: -
j_gene: TRBJ1-4
abundance: -

CDR3nt: TGTGCCAGCAGCCGGGACAGGAGGAACTATGGCTACACCTTC
CDR3aa: CASSRDRRNYGYTF
v_gene: TRBV7-2
d_gene: TRBD1
j_gene: TRBJ1-2
abundance: few

CDR3nt: TGTGCCAGCAGCTTAGATGTAGCGAACACTGAAGCTTTCTTT
CDR3aa: CASSLDVANTEAFF
v_gene: TRBV11-2
d_gene: -
j_gene: TRBJ1-1
abundance: few

CDR3nt: TGTGCCAGCAGTGAATATCACGGGAGCACAGATACGCAGTATTTT
CDR3aa: CASSEYHGSTDTQYF
v_gene: TRBV25-1
d_gene: -
j_gene: TRBJ2-3
abundance: -

CDR3nt: TGTGCCAGCAGCTTGGGACTAGCGGGAGGGGGCCACGAGCAGTACTTC
CDR3aa: CASSLGLAGGGHEQYF
v_gene: TRBV5-4
d_gene: TRBD2
j_gene: TRBJ2-7
abundance: -

CDR3nt: TGTGCCAGCAGTTACTTTGGGGCAGGGGGTAACTATGGCTACACCTTC
CDR3aa: CASSYFGAGGNYGYTF
v_gene: TRBV6-5
d_gene: TRBD1
j_gene: TRBJ1-2
abundance: -

CDR3nt: TGTGCCAGCAGCGCACCAGGGAAAGGTTACACTGAAGCTTTCTTT
CDR3aa: CASSAPGKGYTEAFF
v_gene: TRBV9
d_gene: -
j_gene: TRBJ1-1
abundance: -

CDR3nt: TGTGCCAGTAGTGGACTAGCGGGTGGGCGAGAGACCCAGTACTTC
CDR3aa: CASSGLAGGRETQYF
v_gene: TRBV19
d_gene: TRBD2
j_gene: TRBJ2-5
abundance: -

CDR3nt: TGTGCCAGTAGTATTGCCGGGGGGCCATACAATGAGCAGTTCTTC
CDR3aa: CASSIAGGPYNEQFF
v_gene: TRBV19
d_gene: -
j_gene: TRBJ2-1
abundance: -

CDR3nt: TGTGCCAGCAGCGCACAACCCACAGGGACCGGTTATGGCTACACCTTC
CDR3aa: CASSAQPTGTGYGYTF
v_gene: TRBV7-8
d_gene: -
j_gene: TRBJ1-2
abundance: -

CDR3nt: TGTGCCAGCAGTGATTTGCAGGGCATGAATCAGCCCCAGCATTTT
CDR3aa: CASSDLQGMNQPQHF
v_gene: TRBV2
d_gene: -
j_gene: TRBJ1-5
abundance: few

CDR3nt: TGTGCCAGCAGCCAACAGCCTCCCAGGTTCTATGGCTACACCTTC
CDR3aa: CASSQQPPRFYGYTF
v_gene: TRBV14
d_gene: -
j_gene: TRBJ1-2
abundance: -

CDR3nt: TGTGCCAGTAGTACGACAGGGACCTACCCTCGCGAGCAGTACTTC
CDR3aa: CASSTTGTYPREQYF
v_gene: TRBV19
d_gene: TRBD1
j_gene: TRBJ2-7
abundance: -

CDR3nt: TGTGCCAATCGGAGGGAAGGCTCTGGAAACACCATATATTTT
CDR3aa: CANRREGSGNTIYF
v_gene: TRBV6-4
d_gene: -
j_gene: TRBJ1-3
abundance: few

CDR3nt: TGCGCCAGCAGCCAAGGCGAGGGGGCCTACGAGCAGTACTTC
CDR3aa: CASSQGEGAYEQYF
v_gene: TRBV4-3
d_gene: -
j_gene: TRBJ2-7
abundance: few

CDR3nt: TGTGCCAGCGGCTCGGGGGGATCTAATGAAAAACTGTTTTTT
CDR3aa: CASGSGGSNEKLFF
v_gene: TRBV9
d_gene: -
j_gene: TRBJ1-4
abundance: few

CDR3nt: TGCGCCAGCAGTCAAATCGTGACAGGGGTAGAGTATGGCTACACCTTC
CDR3aa: CASSQIVTGVEYGYTF
v_gene: TRBV23-1
d_gene: TRBD1
j_gene: TRBJ1-2
abundance: -

CDR3nt: TGTGCCAGCAGTCCCCTGAGGGACAGGGGCACTTATTCTTTAAACAATGAGCAGTTCTTC
CDR3aa: CASSPLRDRGTYSLNNEQFF
v_gene: TRBV28
d_gene: TRBD1
j_gene: TRBJ2-1
abundance: -

CDR3nt: TGTGCCAGCAGGCTAGGGGGCCGGGAGACCCAGTACTTC
CDR3aa: CASRLGGRETQYF
v_gene: TRBV28
d_gene: TRBD1
j_gene: TRBJ2-5
abundance: -

CDR3nt: TGTGCCAGCTCTGCCAGGAGCGGGAATTACGAGCAGTACTTC
CDR3aa: CASSARSGNYEQYF
v_gene: TRBV2
d_gene: TRBD2
j_gene: TRBJ2-7
abundance: -

CDR3nt: TGTGCCAGCAGGGGCCTCTCTGGAAACACCATATATTTT
CDR3aa: CASRGLSGNTIYF
v_gene: TRBV6-4
d_gene: -
j_gene: TRBJ1-3
abundance: -

CDR3nt: TGTGCCAGCAGTCCGACAGTCCCAGGGAACACTGAAGCTTTCTTT
CDR3aa: CASSPTVPGNTEAFF
v_gene: TRBV6-5
d_gene: -
j_gene: TRBJ1-1
abundance: few

CDR3nt: TGTGCCAGCAGAGACAATGATCTCCAGGGCCAAGAGACCCAGTACTTC
CDR3aa: CASRDNDLQGQETQYF
v_gene: TRBV28
d_gene: -
j_gene: TRBJ2-5
abundance: once

CDR3nt: TGTGCCTGGAGTGCCGGAGATGAAAAACTGTTTTTT
CDR3aa: CAWSAGDEKLFF
v_gene: TRBV30
d_gene: -
j_gene: TRBJ1-4
abundance: -

CDR3nt: TGTGCCAGCAGTTTATTACCCGGACGGGGAAATTCACCCCTCCACTTT
CDR3aa: CASSLLPGRGNSPLHF
v_gene: TRBV27
d_gene: -
j_gene: TRBJ1-6
abundance: -

CDR3nt: TGTGCCAGCAGCTTAGGTGGGGGGTATGGCTACACCTTC
CDR3aa: CASSLGGGYGYTF
v_gene: TRBV11-3
d_gene: -
j_gene: TRBJ1-2
abundance: few

CDR3nt: TGTGCCATCCAATACGGGGACTATGGCTACACCTTC
CDR3aa: CAIQYGDYGYTF
v_gene: TRBV10-3
d_gene: -
j_gene: TRBJ1-2
abundance: -

CDR3nt: TGTGCCTGGAGCCGGGGGGCAGGGGTTAATTCACCCCTCCACTTT
CDR3aa: CAWSRGAGVNSPLHF
v_gene: TRBV30
d_gene: -
j_gene: TRBJ1-6
abundance: -

CDR3nt: TGCAGCGTTGACAGACTAGCGGGAGGAAATGAGCAGTTCTTC
CDR3aa: CSVDRLAGGNEQFF
v_gene: TRBV29-1
d_gene: TRBD2
j_gene: TRBJ2-1
abundance: -

CDR3nt: TGTGCCAGCAGTCCAGCGGGGGATATCTCCTACAATGAGCAGTTCTTC
CDR3aa: CASSPAGDISYNEQFF
v_gene: TRBV9
d_gene: TRBD2
j_gene: TRBJ2-1
abundance: -